The T cell receptor beta chain under discussion was sequenced for a study of blood T cell repertoires in COVID-19. In the source study's methods: The authors estimated nucleated cell counts from reference gene primer amplification. The table came from immunoSEQ multiplex PCR; TCRdb's copy has only in-frame clones and leaves some out. V, J and clone size derive from that table, while D and trimming were established from the DNA sequence. The sample consists of some 120,000 clones, 82% of them appearing once. V dropped 0 bases and J dropped 3; count of bases not matched to a gene: 7. The CDR3 sequence is 16 residues long. CDR1 is MNHNS, CDR2 SASEGT, per germline.

This receptor was identified in a man aged 65 to 85 with active or convalescent COVID-19. J is TRBJ2-7 and V is TRBV6-1, with 8 positions matching TRBD1. What was sequenced was peripheral blood. CDR3: CASSEAWGQANYEQYF. The CDR3 bases are TGTGCCAGCAGTGAAGCTTGGGGACAGGCCAACTACGAGCAGTACTTC.